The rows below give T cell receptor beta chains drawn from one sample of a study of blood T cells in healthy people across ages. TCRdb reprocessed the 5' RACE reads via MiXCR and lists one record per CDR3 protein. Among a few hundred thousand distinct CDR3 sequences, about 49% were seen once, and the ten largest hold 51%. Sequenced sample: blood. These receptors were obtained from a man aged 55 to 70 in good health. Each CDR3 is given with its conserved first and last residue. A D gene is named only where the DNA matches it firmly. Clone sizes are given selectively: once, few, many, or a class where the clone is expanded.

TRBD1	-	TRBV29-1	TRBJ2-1	TGCAGCGTTGAAGGGTCCAACAGGGGTAGATACAATGAGCAGTTCTTC	CSVEGSNRGRYNEQFF
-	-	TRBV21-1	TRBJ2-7	TGTGCCAGCAGCAACGACTGGCATTCCTCCGAGCAGTACTTC	CASSNDWHSSEQYF
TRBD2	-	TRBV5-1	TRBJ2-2	TGCGCCAGCTTGCCTACGGGAGGAGGGGAGCTGTTTTTT	CASLPTGGGELFF
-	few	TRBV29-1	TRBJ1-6	TGCAGCGTTCAGGACAGTCACTTAAATTCACCCCTCCACTTT	CSVQDSHLNSPLHF
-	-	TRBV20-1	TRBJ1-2	TGCAGTGCTAGATCGGACGGAGGTTTCTGTGGCTACACCTTC	CSARSDGGFCGYTF
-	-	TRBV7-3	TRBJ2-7	TGTGCCAGCAGCTTGTTTAAAGGGGCCTACAATGAGCAGTACTTC	CASSLFKGAYNEQYF
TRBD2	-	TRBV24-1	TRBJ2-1	TGTGCCACCAGTGATCTGTTGCAGAGACTAGCGGGAGTGGTCTACAATGAGCAGTTCTTC	CATSDLLQRLAGVVYNEQFF
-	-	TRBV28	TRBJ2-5	TGTGCCACCATGGAGGGGCAAGAGACCCAGTACTTC	CATMEGQETQYF
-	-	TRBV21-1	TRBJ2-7	TGTGCCAGCAGCAACGTATCTCCGAACTACGAGCAGTACTTC	CASSNVSPNYEQYF
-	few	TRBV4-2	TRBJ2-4	TGTGCCAGCAGCCAAGGGGTTGGGACTGAAAACATTCAGTACTTC	CASSQGVGTENIQYF
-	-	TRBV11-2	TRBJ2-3	TGTGCCAGCAGCCCCCTGGGGCGAGGGGATACGCAGTATTTT	CASSPLGRGDTQYF
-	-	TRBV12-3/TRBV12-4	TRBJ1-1	TGTGCCAGCAGTTTAGAGGGAGGGGGGGGCACTGAAGCTTTCTTT	CASSLEGGGGTEAFF
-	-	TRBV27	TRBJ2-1	TGTGCCAGCAGTTTGGGTACTAGAGGTACGGATGAGCAGTTCTTC	CASSLGTRGTDEQFF
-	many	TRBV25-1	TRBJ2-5	TGTGCCAGCAGCCCCGACCTGGGACAACAGGAGACCCAGTACTTC	CASSPDLGQQETQYF
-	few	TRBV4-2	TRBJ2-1	TGTGCCAGTAGCCAAGTCCCCCTAGGGGGTGAGCAGTTCTTC	CASSQVPLGGEQFF
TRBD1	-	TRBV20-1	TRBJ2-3	TGCAGTGGGGACAGGGAGGTGGCAGGAACGCAGTATTTT	CSGDREVAGTQYF
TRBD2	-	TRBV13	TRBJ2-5	TGTGCCAGCAGCGCCGGGACTAGCGGGAGGGCCAGGGAGACCCAGTACTTC	CASSAGTSGRARETQYF
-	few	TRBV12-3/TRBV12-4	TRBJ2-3	TGTGCCAGCAGTTTGCGCGGCTCCCCCACAGATACGCAGTATTTT	CASSLRGSPTDTQYF
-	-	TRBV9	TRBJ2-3	TGTGCCAGCAGCGTAGTTCCCAGGGTACGCCCAGATACGCAGTATTTT	CASSVVPRVRPDTQYF
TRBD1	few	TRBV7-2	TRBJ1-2	TGTGCCAGCAGCTTAGCCGGCCAGGGGGGAGGCTACACCTTC	CASSLAGQGGGYTF
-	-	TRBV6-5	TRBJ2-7	TGTGCCAGCAGTTACTCTATAGGAAGCGAGCAGTACTTC	CASSYSIGSEQYF
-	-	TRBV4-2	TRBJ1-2	TGTGCCAGCAGCCGAAGCTTCAGCGAACACTATGGCTACACCTTC	CASSRSFSEHYGYTF
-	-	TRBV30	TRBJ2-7	TGTGCCTGGAGTGTCGGCAGCCTGAAACCAGAGGAGTACTTC	CAWSVGSLKPEEYF
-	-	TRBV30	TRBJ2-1	TGTGCCTGGAGTAAAAGGGACACCGGAGGGTACAATGAGCAGTTCTTC	CAWSKRDTGGYNEQFF
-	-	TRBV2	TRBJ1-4	TGTGCCAGCAGAGCAGGACAAGCAACTAATGAAAAACTGTTTTTT	CASRAGQATNEKLFF
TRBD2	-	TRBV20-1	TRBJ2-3	TGCAGTGCCGCCCCTGCACTAGCGGGAGAAGATACGCAGTATTTT	CSAAPALAGEDTQYF
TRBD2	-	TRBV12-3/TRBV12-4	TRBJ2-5	TGTGCCAGCAGTCCGGGACTAGCGGGGGGAAGAGGGGAGACCCAGTACTTC	CASSPGLAGGRGETQYF
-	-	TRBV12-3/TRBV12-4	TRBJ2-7	TGTGCCAGCAGTTGGGGGGAAGCCTACGAGCAGTACTTC	CASSWGEAYEQYF
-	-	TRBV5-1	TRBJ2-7	TGCGCCAGCAGCTTGACAGCCTCCTACAATGAGCAGTACTTC	CASSLTASYNEQYF
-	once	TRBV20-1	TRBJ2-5	TGCAGTGCTTTCCCGATCCGGGGCATTGAAGAGACCCAGTACTTC	CSAFPIRGIEETQYF
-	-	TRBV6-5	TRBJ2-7	TGTGCCAGCAAGAGGAGGGCAGCCTCCTACAATGAGCAGTACTTC	CASKRRAASYNEQYF